These T cell receptor beta chains were read from a single sample in a study of blood T cell repertoires in COVID-19. Data came from immunoSEQ multiplex PCR; TCRdb stores just in-frame clones and leaves some out. The sample contains roughly 160,000 clones, 88% of which appear only once. The material sequenced was peripheral blood. These TCRs come from a man in his 60s with acute or convalescent COVID-19. The CDR3 runs from the conserved cysteine through the conserved F or W. D genes are given only for firm matches. For some rows the clone size is stated as once, few or many, or as a class when expanded; others skip it.

v_call	j_call	clone_size	d_call	cdr3_aa	cdr3_nt
TRBV9	TRBJ2-3	NA	NA	CASSPMRGFTDTQYF	TGTGCCAGCAGCCCAATGAGGGGGTTCACAGATACGCAGTATTTT
TRBV7-3	TRBJ2-5	NA	NA	CASSAEGRVEETQYF	TGTGCCAGCAGCGCAGAGGGCCGGGTGGAAGAGACCCAGTACTTC
TRBV10-3	TRBJ1-2	few	TRBD1	CAISESNPGTGDGYTF	TGTGCCATCAGTGAGAGCAATCCCGGGACAGGGGATGGCTACACCTTC
TRBV4-1	TRBJ2-2	NA	NA	CASSFLPALLWSTGELFF	TGCGCCAGCAGCTTCCTGCCGGCCCTCCTGTGGAGCACCGGGGAGCTGTTTTTT
TRBV19	TRBJ1-5	NA	NA	CASSIGSLSNQPQHF	TGTGCCAGTAGTATAGGTAGCCTAAGCAATCAGCCCCAGCATTTT
TRBV4-3	TRBJ2-1	NA	NA	CASSQVWGDHNEQFF	TGCGCCAGCAGCCAAGTCTGGGGGGACCACAATGAGCAGTTCTTC
TRBV7-2	TRBJ2-3	NA	NA	CASSLAGPDTQYF	TGTGCCAGCAGCTTAGCGGGGCCAGATACGCAGTATTTT
TRBV10-2	TRBJ1-2	NA	TRBD1	CASSEIWTGGPKGDYGYTF	TGCGCCAGCAGTGAGATTTGGACAGGGGGCCCCAAAGGTGACTATGGCTACACCTTC
TRBV10-3	TRBJ1-1	NA	NA	CAISEAVRGGDTEAFF	TGTGCCATCAGTGAGGCCGTAAGGGGAGGTGACACTGAAGCTTTCTTT
TRBV27	TRBJ2-6	NA	NA	CASSSLRVSGANVLTF	TGTGCCAGCAGTTCACTACGCGTCTCTGGGGCCAACGTCCTGACTTTC
TRBV5-1	TRBJ1-5	NA	NA	CASSLASGGQPQHF	TGCGCCAGCAGCTTGGCGTCTGGGGGGCAGCCCCAGCATTTT
TRBV7-9	TRBJ1-2	NA	TRBD1	CASSGEGAGGYTF	TGTGCCAGCAGCGGCGAGGGGGCAGGGGGCTACACCTTC
TRBV3-1/TRBV3-2	TRBJ1-1	few	NA	CASSEGGKLAFF	TGTGCCAGCAGCGAAGGAGGGAAGTTGGCTTTCTTT
TRBV3-1/TRBV3-2	TRBJ2-5	NA	TRBD2	CASSQDRLAGQETQYF	TGTGCCAGCAGCCAAGATCGGCTAGCGGGGCAAGAGACCCAGTACTTC
TRBV6-2/TRBV6-3	TRBJ2-2	once	NA	CASSYSRITGELFF	TGTGCCAGCAGTTACTCGAGGATCACCGGGGAGCTGTTTTTT
TRBV6-1	TRBJ2-7	NA	NA	CASSERGTYEQYF	TGTGCCAGCAGTGAAAGGGGGACCTACGAGCAGTACTTC
TRBV7-9	TRBJ1-5	NA	NA	CASSALRENNQPQHF	TGTGCCAGCAGCGCACTCAGGGAAAACAATCAGCCCCAGCATTTT
TRBV7-3	TRBJ2-7	NA	TRBD1	CASSSSGGDEQYF	TGTGCCAGCAGCTCGTCAGGGGGCGACGAGCAGTACTTC
TRBV27	TRBJ2-7	NA	NA	CASSLFRGYEQYF	TGTGCCAGCAGTTTATTCAGGGGCTACGAGCAGTACTTC
TRBV5-1	TRBJ1-3	few	NA	CASSRDLLAGNTIYF	TGCGCCAGCAGCCGGGACTTGCTAGCTGGAAACACCATATATTTT
TRBV15	TRBJ2-4	NA	TRBD1	CATSIWTGGSGNIQYF	TGTGCCACCAGCATTTGGACAGGAGGTAGTGGAAACATTCAGTACTTC
TRBV14	TRBJ2-7	NA	NA	CASSQVANSYEQYF	TGTGCCAGCAGCCAAGTAGCGAACTCCTACGAGCAGTACTTC
TRBV5-1	TRBJ2-4	NA	TRBD2	CASRATSGKSIQYF	TGCGCCAGCAGGGCCACTAGCGGAAAGAGCATTCAGTACTTC
TRBV28	TRBJ1-2	once	TRBD1	CASSTGGADYGYTF	TGTGCCAGCAGTACAGGGGGCGCAGACTATGGCTACACCTTC
TRBV24-1	TRBJ1-2	NA	NA	CATSDRFNYGYTF	TGTGCCACCAGTGACAGATTTAACTATGGCTACACCTTC
TRBV7-6	TRBJ2-1	NA	NA	CASSDWGQGGNEQFF	TGTGCCAGCAGCGATTGGGGGCAGGGAGGGAATGAGCAGTTCTTC
TRBV6-5	TRBJ1-4	NA	NA	CASSYPPVTNEKLFF	TGTGCCAGCAGTTACCCCCCGGTAACTAATGAAAAACTGTTTTTT
TRBV7-9	TRBJ1-1	NA	NA	CASSVEREAFF	TGTGCCAGCAGCGTTGAACGGGAAGCTTTCTTT
TRBV12-3/TRBV12-4	TRBJ2-7	few	NA	CASSFRGYEQYF	TGTGCCAGCAGTTTTCGGGGGTACGAGCAGTACTTC
TRBV19	TRBJ1-1	NA	TRBD1	CASNAGGHGNTEAFF	TGTGCCAGTAATGCAGGGGGCCATGGGAACACTGAAGCTTTCTTT
TRBV4-3	TRBJ2-7	once	NA	CASSQGISSYEQYF	TGCGCCAGCAGCCAGGGCATCTCCTCCTACGAGCAGTACTTC
TRBV3-1/TRBV3-2	TRBJ1-6	NA	NA	CASSPARGGSPLHF	TGTGCCAGCAGCCCAGCAAGGGGTGGGTCACCCCTCCACTTT
TRBV4-1	TRBJ2-1	NA	NA	CASSQEGLIYNEQFF	TGCGCCAGCAGCCAAGAAGGACTTATCTACAATGAGCAGTTCTTC
TRBV5-6	TRBJ1-3	NA	NA	CASSSPRPGFGNTIYF	TGTGCCAGCAGCTCCCCGCGGCCAGGGTTCGGAAACACCATATATTTT
TRBV19	TRBJ1-5	NA	NA	CASSIDGNQPQHF	TGTGCCAGTAGTATAGACGGCAATCAGCCCCAGCATTTT
TRBV3-1/TRBV3-2	TRBJ1-2	NA	NA	CASSQDPRDGYTF	TGTGCCAGCAGCCAAGATCCCAGGGATGGCTACACCTTC